This TCR beta chain was sequenced during a study of T cells in narcolepsy. Sequencing used immunoSEQ multiplex PCR; TCRdb keeps in-frame clones, though not all of them. The sample gives some 23,000 clones, approximately 84% of which show up once; about 1.3% is in the top ten. The germline gives CDR1 LNHDA, CDR2 SQIVND (reference sequence). Trimming shortened V by 8 bases and J by 6 bases, and 16 bases separated the two germline ends. CDR3 length: 14 amino acids. This receptor was taken from a human donor with narcolepsy. V and J are TRBV19 and TRBJ2-2, with unresolved D. The specimen sequenced was CD45RA- memory CD4+ T cells from PBMCs. In DNA, the CDR3 is TGTGCCAGTGGTGGCTATGATCGGGCCGGGGAGCTGTTTTTT. It codes for CASGGYDRAGELFF.